This passage covers 13 T cell receptor beta chains from one sample sequenced in a study of shared clonotypes between healthy human individuals. Profiling relied on immunoSEQ multiplex PCR, and the TCRdb table lists in-frame clones only, not all of them. This table has around 1,000,000 clones, 60% to 85% appearing once. The sequencing input was memory CD4+ T cells from PBMCs. As to subset: CD45RA-negative fraction. Receptors were obtained from a man aged 18 to 29 in good health. Some clones in this sample may be carry-over from other donors' samples.

The chain joins TRBV4-2 to TRBJ1-2; D perhaps matches TRBD1 (5 bases). This CDR3 has 16 residues. CDR1 is LGHNA, CDR2 YNFKEQ, per germline. V was trimmed by 3 bases and J by 4 bases, leaving 18 bases between them. The CDR3: CASSQEIRAGTYGYTF. CDR3 DNA sequence: TGTGCCAGCAGCCAGGAAATTCGGGCAGGGACCTATGGCTACACCTTC.

This clone was counted a few times. A much bigger clone sits one base away, suggesting this may be a read error. The gene calls are TRBV10-3 and TRBJ1-5; maybe TRBD1 (5 bases). V was pared by 6 bases and J by 3 bases, with 9 bases between. The CDR3 extends over 13 amino acids. In germline, CDR1 is ENHRY, CDR2 SYGVKD. As DNA, the CDR3 is TGTGCCATCAGCCAGGACAACAATCAGCCCCAGCATTTT. Translating it yields CAISQDNNQPQHF.

V usage is TRBV5-1 and J usage is TRBJ2-5, with 8 positions matching TRBD2. This CDR3 spans 14 amino acids. V trimming: 2 bases; J trimming: 4 bases; junction bases outside the gene matches: 4. Germline assignment: CDR1 SGHRS and CDR2 YFSETQ. CDR3 in DNA: TGCGCCAGCAGCTTAGCGGGAGAGGGAGAGACCCAGTACTTC. Its protein is CASSLAGEGETQYF.

V gene TRBV7-2 combines with J gene TRBJ2-3, with D possibly being TRBD1 (5 bases). V was cut by 2 bases and J by 2 bases, with 17 bases left in between. The CDR3 runs 17 residues. CDR1 is SGHTA and CDR2 is FQGNSA in the germline V gene. DNA for the CDR3: TGTGCCAGCAGCTTAAGACCCAGCAGGGATGTCACAGATACGCAGTATTTT. Residues: CASSLRPSRDVTDTQYF.

This chain joins TRBV13 and TRBJ1-1; D possibly corresponds to TRBD1 (5 bases). This CDR3 has 14 residues. Per germline, CDR1 PRHDT and CDR2 FYEKMQ (reference sequence). Trimming took 3 bases from V and 4 from J, leaving 12 bases between them. The CDR3 here is CASSFVGRGTEAFF. Here the CDR3 DNA reads TGTGCCAGCAGCTTTGTAGGGAGGGGCACTGAAGCTTTCTTT.

This clone was seen only once. A much larger clone lies a single base off, so this may be a read error. Other DNA sequences within the sample encode an identical CDR3. The V call is TRBV28, the J call TRBJ1-2, with 8 bases fitting TRBD1. Losses at the gene ends were 4 bases for V and 7 bases for J; bases not matched to a gene: 5. Germline CDR1 is MDHEN and CDR2 is SYDVKM. CDR3 length: 13 amino acids. The CDR3 loop reads CASSSGQGRGYTF. For the CDR3, the DNA is TGTGCCAGCAGTTCCGGACAGGGACGTGGCTACACCTTC.

This clone has more than one count but fewer than ten. The sample contains more than one DNA sequence encoding this CDR3. J is TRBJ1-3 and V is TRBV28; 8 nucleotides align to TRBD1. Losses at the gene ends were 6 bases for V and 2 bases for J; bases not matched to a gene: 3. The germline V gene has CDR1 MDHEN and CDR2 SYDVKM. CDR3 length equals 14 residues. The CDR3 DNA is TGTGCCAGCAGCAAGGACAGGGCTGGAAACACCATATATTTT. Its translation: CASSKDRAGNTIYF. The full variable domain, with the rest looked up from reference TRBV28 and TRBJ1-3, is DVKVTQSSRYLVKRTGEKVFLECVQDMDHENMFWYRQDPGLGLRLIYFSYDVKMKEKGDIPEGYSVSREKKERFSLILESASTNQTSMYLCASSKDRAGNTIYFGEGSWLTVV.

The genes are TRBV18 and TRBJ2-5, with 7 bases identical to TRBD1. The CDR3 totals 17 residues. Germline V CDR1 and CDR2: KGHSH, LQKENI. With 3 bases clipped from V and 2 bases from J, the junction kept 12 bases outside the gene matches. Written as DNA, the CDR3 is TGTGCCAGCTCACCGACTCTTCTCGGACAGGATCAAGAGACCCAGTACTTC. Its translation is CASSPTLLGQDQETQYF.

The genes are TRBV6-5 and TRBJ1-4; D is undetermined. V lost 1 base and J 7 bases, leaving 7 bases between the germline ends. The CDR3 has 13 amino acids. CDR1 is MNHEY, CDR2 SVGAGI, per germline. The DNA of the CDR3 is TGTGCCAGCAGTTACTTTTTGGGTGAAAAACTGTTTTTT. It yields the protein CASSYFLGEKLFF.

The chain couples TRBV6-4 to TRBJ1-1; D ambiguous. CDR3 size: 15 residues. V was clipped by 6 bases and J by 0 bases, with 14 bases between them. The V gene's germline CDR1 is MRHNA and CDR2 SNTAGT. The CDR3 region is CASSAFSGLNTEAFF. As DNA, the CDR3 is TGTGCCAGCAGCGCCTTCTCCGGGTTGAACACTGAAGCTTTCTTT.

The chain has TRBV7-2 and TRBJ1-6; TRBD1 might be the D (5 bases). Germline CDR1 and CDR2: SGHTA and FQGNSA. This CDR3 has 17 amino acids. The V gene lost 1 base and the J gene lost 2 bases, with 12 bases spanning the gap. This CDR3 is CASSLGRRGAYNSPLHF. CDR3 in DNA: TGTGCCAGCAGCTTAGGCCGTAGGGGTGCCTATAATTCACCCCTCCACTTT.

This chain links TRBV7-9 with TRBJ2-7; possibly TRBD1 for D (6 bases). The CDR3 covers 12 residues. Germline assignment: CDR1 SEHNR and CDR2 FQNEAQ (reference sequence). The ends were cut back, 5 bases at V and 4 bases at J, with 9 bases in the middle. CDR3 sequence (DNA): TGTGCCAGCAGCGCCGACAGGTACGAGCAGTACTTC. This sequence encodes CASSADRYEQYF.

The CDR3: CASTPGQGDTEAFF. CDR3 nucleotide sequence: TGTGCTAGTACCCCGGGACAGGGGGACACTGAAGCTTTCTTT. The chain recombines TRBV12-5 with TRBJ1-1, with 11 bases fitting TRBD1. V lost 8 bases, J lost 3 bases, and 5 bases stayed unmatched. Germline CDR1 and CDR2: LGHNT and FRNRAP. This CDR3 spans 14 amino acids.